The 14 T cell receptor beta chains below were found in one sample sequenced in a study of cytomegalovirus exposure and HLA in healthy donors (dated 2017 in TCRdb). Libraries were built with the immunoSEQ multiplex PCR assay. A mixture of 60 forward primers for TCR Vbeta segments and 13 reverse primers for TCR Jbeta segments was used in the multiplex PCR. The table was pulled from immuneACCESS by TCRdb, which kept in-frame rearrangements only. Such tables lose some clones; where checked, under half of the loss comes from unresolved V genes, and the rest has no known cause. The sample table holds roughly 180,000 clones, of which about three quarters were seen once. Of the sample, around 3.5% is held by the ten largest clones. Sequenced input: PBMCs. The receptors originated from a woman aged 55-69 years in good health and CMV-seropositive.

The V call is TRBV2, the J call TRBJ1-2; 7 bases map to TRBD1. Germline-derived CDR1 and CDR2 are SNHLY and FYNNEI. The CDR3 runs 15 residues. With V trimmed by 4 bases and J by 4 bases, 9 bases remained unmatched. The CDR3 DNA reads as TGTGCCAGCAGTGTTACACAGGGGACGGCCTATGGCTACACCTTC. Amino acids: CASSVTQGTAYGYTF.

In its sample, this clone was seen many times. The rearrangement uses TRBV6-1 and TRBJ1-5, with 9 bases matching TRBD1. The CDR3 has 15 amino acids. Germline values: CDR1 MNHNS, CDR2 SASEGT. Trimming took 1 base from V and 4 from J; bases not matched to a gene: 2. In DNA form, the CDR3 reads TGTGCCAGCAGTGAAGATGACAGGGGGAATCAGCCCCAGCATTTT. Its translation is CASSEDDRGNQPQHF.

This clone was counted a single time. The chain couples TRBV2 to TRBJ1-5, with 7 bases identical to TRBD1. Germline CDR1 and CDR2: SNHLY and FYNNEI. This CDR3 comprises 14 residues. Losses at the gene ends were 6 bases for V and 3 bases for J; bases not matched to a gene: 5. The CDR3 reads CASRGGQNNQPQHF. CDR3 DNA: TGTGCCAGCAGGGGGGGACAGAACAATCAGCCCCAGCATTTT. Complete variable domain (other parts from reference TRBV2 and TRBJ1-5): EPEVTQTPSHQVTQMGQEVILRCVPISNHLYFYWYRQILGQKVEFLVSFYNNEISEKSEIFDDQFSVERPDGSNFTLKIRSTKLEDSAMYFCASRGGQNNQPQHFGDGTRLSIL.

This CDR3 is CASSNQGAHYGYTF. The CDR3 DNA reads TGTGCCAGTAGTAACCAGGGTGCGCACTATGGCTACACCTTC. The V call is TRBV19, the J call TRBJ1-2; maybe TRBD1 (5 bases). The CDR3 contains 14 residues. Trimming removed 4 bases at V and 3 bases at J, with 12 bases between. The germline V gene encodes CDR1 LNHDA and CDR2 SQIVND (reference sequence). Looking up the rest from reference TRBV19 and TRBJ1-2 gives the full variable domain: DGGITQSPKYLFRKEGQNVTLSCEQNLNHDAMYWYRQDPGQGLRLIYYSQIVNDFQKGDIAEGYSVSREKKESFPLTVTSAQKNPTAFYLCASSNQGAHYGYTFGSGTRLTVV.

The chain has TRBV11-3 and TRBJ2-3; TRBD2 matches at 9 bases. The CDR3 is made up of 14 amino acids. CDR1 is SGHNT and CDR2 is YENEEA in the germline V gene. The V segment lost 0 bases and the J segment 11 bases; nucleotides outside the gene matches: 6. Here the CDR3 DNA reads TGTGCCAGCAGCTTAGATTCGAGTAGCGGGGGGCAGTATTTT. Translated, it gives CASSLDSSSGGQYF.

A single count supports this clone. The V gene is TRBV15, the J gene TRBJ2-5, with 7 positions matching TRBD2. The CDR3 has 14 amino acids. The J segment lost 1 base and the V segment lost 3 bases, leaving 2 bases of the junction unmatched. The germline V gene encodes CDR1 LNHNV and CDR2 YYDKDF (reference sequence). This CDR3 reads CATSRGGVQETQYF. The CDR3 DNA sequence: TGTGCCACCAGCAGGGGGGGGGTCCAAGAGACCCAGTACTTC.

This sequence joins TRBV23-1 and TRBJ2-7, with D perhaps TRBD1 (6 bases). TRBV23-1 belongs to the ORF category, with a function that is uncertain. There are 16 residues in the CDR3. Trimming left V 0 bases short and J 2 bases short, with 14 bases between. The DNA of the CDR3 is TGCGCCAGCAGTCAATCGGTTATAGGGACAACCTACGAGCAGTACTTC. Translation: CASSQSVIGTTYEQYF.

This chain links TRBV13 with TRBJ2-7; TRBD1 matches at 10 bases. The J segment lost 4 bases and the V segment lost 2 bases, leaving 2 bases of the junction unmatched. The CDR3 contains 14 residues. Germline V gene sequence: CDR1 PRHDT, CDR2 FYEKMQ (reference sequence). This CDR3 reads CASSLWGQGYEQYF. CDR3 nucleotides: TGTGCCAGCAGCTTATGGGGACAGGGGTACGAGCAGTACTTC.

J is TRBJ1-2 and V is TRBV19; the D gene is possibly TRBD1 (6 bases). Germline assignment: CDR1 LNHDA and CDR2 SQIVND (reference sequence). Trimming cost V 5 bases and J 2 bases, with 21 bases left between them. The CDR3 is 17 residues long. CDR3 coding DNA: TGTGCCAGTAGTCAACCCACCAATAGAGGGGGAAACTATGGCTACACCTTC. Protein product: CASSQPTNRGGNYGYTF.

This clone was counted a few times. The V gene is TRBV6-5, the J gene TRBJ2-7; 8 bases are shared with TRBD1. Germline lookup yields CDR1 MNHEY and CDR2 SVGAGI. Trimming cost V 6 bases and J 6 bases; bases outside gene matches: 10. The CDR3 is 14 amino acids. The CDR3 sequence: CASRYGQGGAEQYF. The CDR3 DNA reads TGTGCCAGCAGATACGGACAGGGTGGCGCCGAGCAGTACTTC.

This clone was seen a single time. The chain has TRBV28 and TRBJ1-6, with 9 positions matching TRBD1. The CDR3 is 15 residues long. V dropped 3 bases and J dropped 9; count of bases not matched to a gene: 6. The germline CDR1 and CDR2 sequences are MDHEN and SYDVKM. CDR3 bases: TGTGCCAGCAGTTTCCGGACAGGGGCTAGTTCACCCCTCCACTTT. It codes for CASSFRTGASSPLHF.

CDR3 sequence reads: CASSPPASGGITGELFF. The CDR3 DNA reads TGTGCCAGCAGTCCCCCCGCTAGCGGGGGGATTACCGGGGAGCTGTTTTTT. This chain connects TRBV28 to TRBJ2-2; TRBD2 matches at 11 bases. The germline V gene has CDR1 MDHEN and CDR2 SYDVKM. This CDR3 is 17 amino acids long. The J segment lost 5 bases and the V segment lost 5 bases, leaving 10 bases of the junction unmatched.

The V and J genes are TRBV28 and TRBJ1-2, with 8 bases fitting TRBD1. V was pared by 6 bases and J by 4 bases, with 1 base of the junction left unmatched. The V gene's germline CDR1 is MDHEN and CDR2 SYDVKM. CDR3 length: 12 residues. The chain's CDR3 is CASSTGGYGYTF. The CDR3, as DNA: TGTGCCAGCAGCACAGGGGGCTATGGCTACACCTTC.

The chain has TRBV11-2 and TRBJ2-7; TRBD1 aligns across 7 bases. The J segment lost 0 bases and the V segment lost 7 bases, leaving 3 bases of the junction unmatched. The CDR3 sequence is 13 residues long. Germline V gene sequence: CDR1 SGHAT, CDR2 FQNNGV. The CDR3 reads CASKPGGSYEQYF. The DNA of the CDR3 is TGTGCCAGCAAGCCAGGGGGCTCCTACGAGCAGTACTTC. The full variable domain, with the rest looked up from reference TRBV11-2 and TRBJ2-7, is EAGVAQSPRYKIIEKRQSVAFWCNPISGHATLYWYQQILGQGPKLLIQFQNNGVVDDSQLPKDRFSAERLKGVDSTLKIQPAKLEDSAVYLCASKPGGSYEQYFGPGTRLTVT.